This TCR beta chain was recovered during a study of shared clonotypes between healthy human individuals. Study conclusions and caveats: Sorted-subset sequencing, rarefaction showed, was incomplete despite large depth.

V was pared by 4 bases and J by 0 bases, with 2 bases of the junction left unmatched. Germline V gene sequence: CDR1 SGHVS, CDR2 FQNEAQ. The CDR3 extends over 15 amino acids. Points on this clone: Its antigen remains unknown.

Sorted-subset replicate PCR reactions contained approximately 190 ng DNA, corresponding to around 30,000 T cell genomes. The method was immunoSEQ multiplex PCR; TCRdb's version includes in-frame clones alone and lacks a portion of them. The sample has about 2 million clones; roughly 94% are singletons. Negatively enriched CD4+ T cells were divided by CD45RA into naive and memory. Sequencing was performed on naive CD4+ T cells sorted from blood. Noted subset: CD45RA+ positively selected. V is TRBV7-8 and J is TRBJ2-2; 7 bases fit TRBD1. The TCR sequence derives from a man aged 18 to 30 in good health. In DNA, the CDR3 is TGTGCCAGCAGCTCGACAGGGACGAACACCGGGGAGCTGTTTTTT. Protein sequence: CASSSTGTNTGELFF.